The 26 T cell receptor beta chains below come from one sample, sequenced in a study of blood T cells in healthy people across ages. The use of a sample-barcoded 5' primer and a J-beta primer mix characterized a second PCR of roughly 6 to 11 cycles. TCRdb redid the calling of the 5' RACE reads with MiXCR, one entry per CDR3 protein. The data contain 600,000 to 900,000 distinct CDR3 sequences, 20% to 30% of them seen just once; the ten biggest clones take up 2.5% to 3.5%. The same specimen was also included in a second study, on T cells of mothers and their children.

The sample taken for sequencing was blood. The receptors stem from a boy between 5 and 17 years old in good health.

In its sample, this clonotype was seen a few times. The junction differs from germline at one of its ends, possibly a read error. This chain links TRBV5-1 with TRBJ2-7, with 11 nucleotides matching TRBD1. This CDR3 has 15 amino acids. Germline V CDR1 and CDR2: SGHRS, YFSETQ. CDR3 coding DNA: TGCGCCAGCAGCTTGACGGGACAGGGGGATTACGAGCAGCACTTC. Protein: CASSLTGQGDYEQHF.

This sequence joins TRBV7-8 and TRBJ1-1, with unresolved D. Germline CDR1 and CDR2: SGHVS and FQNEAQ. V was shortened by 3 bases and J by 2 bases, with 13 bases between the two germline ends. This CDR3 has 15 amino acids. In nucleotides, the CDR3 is TGTGCCAGCAGCTTGGTCCGGATGGGAAACACTGAAGCTTTCTTT. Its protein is CASSLVRMGNTEAFF.

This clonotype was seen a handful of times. The CDR3 loop reads CASSFDIGSNTEAFF. The CDR3 DNA reads TGCGCCAGCAGCTTTGACATCGGTTCAAACACTGAAGCTTTCTTT. The V and J genes are TRBV5-1 and TRBJ1-1; D call uncertain. Germline V gene sequence: CDR1 SGHRS, CDR2 YFSETQ. The CDR3 totals 15 residues. The V end was cut by 2 bases, the J end by 2 bases, with 13 bases between.

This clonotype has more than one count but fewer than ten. The CDR3 region is CASSVQGGHSPLHF. The CDR3 DNA is TGTGCCAGCAGTGTTCAGGGCGGTCATTCACCCCTCCACTTT. The chain recombines TRBV12-3 or TRBV12-4 with TRBJ1-6; maybe TRBD1 (5 bases). Trimming took off 5 bases at V and 8 bases at J, with 13 bases between the two ends. This CDR3 has 14 residues.

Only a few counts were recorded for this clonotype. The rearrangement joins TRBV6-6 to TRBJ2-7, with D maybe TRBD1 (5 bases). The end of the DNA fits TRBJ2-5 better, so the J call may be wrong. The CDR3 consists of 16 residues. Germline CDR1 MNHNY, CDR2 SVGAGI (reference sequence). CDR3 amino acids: CASSYGPLTVQETQYF. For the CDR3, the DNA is TGTGCCAGCAGTTACGGGCCCCTGACAGTCCAAGAGACCCAGTACTTC.

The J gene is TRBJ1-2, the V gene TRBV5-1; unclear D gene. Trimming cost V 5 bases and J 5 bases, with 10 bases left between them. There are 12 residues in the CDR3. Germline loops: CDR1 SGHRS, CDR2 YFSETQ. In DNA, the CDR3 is TGCGCCAGCAGGTCACAAAAGTATGGCTACACCTTC. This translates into CASRSQKYGYTF.

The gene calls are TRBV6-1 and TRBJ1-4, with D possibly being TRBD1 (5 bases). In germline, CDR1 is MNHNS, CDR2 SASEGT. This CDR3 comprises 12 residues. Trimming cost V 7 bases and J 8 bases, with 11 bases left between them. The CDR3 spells CASTGWDEKLFF. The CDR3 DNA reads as TGTGCCAGCACCGGATGGGACGAAAAACTGTTTTTT.

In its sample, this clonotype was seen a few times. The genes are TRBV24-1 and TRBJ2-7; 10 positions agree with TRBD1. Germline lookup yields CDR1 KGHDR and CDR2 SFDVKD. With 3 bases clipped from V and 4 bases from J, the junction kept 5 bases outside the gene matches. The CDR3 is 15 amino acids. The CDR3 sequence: CATSDPGQGSYEQYF. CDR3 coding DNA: TGTGCCACCAGTGATCCGGGACAGGGGAGTTACGAGCAGTACTTC.

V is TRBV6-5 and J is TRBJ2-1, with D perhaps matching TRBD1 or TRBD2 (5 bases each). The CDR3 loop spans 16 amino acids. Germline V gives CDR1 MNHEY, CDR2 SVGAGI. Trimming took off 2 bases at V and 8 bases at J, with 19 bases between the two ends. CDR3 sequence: CASSYGPGSGLDEQFF. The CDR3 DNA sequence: TGTGCCAGCAGTTACGGTCCGGGGTCAGGGTTGGATGAGCAGTTCTTC.

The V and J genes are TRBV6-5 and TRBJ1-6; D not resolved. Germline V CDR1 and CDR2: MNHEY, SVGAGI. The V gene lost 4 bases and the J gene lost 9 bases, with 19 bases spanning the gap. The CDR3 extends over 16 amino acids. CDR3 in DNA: TGTGCCAGCAGTTCCCTCAGCAGGACCGAAAGTTCACCCCTCCACTTT. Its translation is CASSSLSRTESSPLHF.

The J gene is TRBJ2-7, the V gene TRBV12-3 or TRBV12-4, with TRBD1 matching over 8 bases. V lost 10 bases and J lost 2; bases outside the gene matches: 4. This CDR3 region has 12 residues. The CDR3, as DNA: TGTGCCACTGGACAGGGAACCTACGAGCAGTACTTC. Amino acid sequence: CATGQGTYEQYF.

The CDR3 DNA reads TGCGCCAGCAGCCAAGATCTAGCGGGGGGGAACACCGGGGAGCTGTTTTTT. The encoded protein is CASSQDLAGGNTGELFF. The rearrangement uses TRBV4-1 and TRBJ2-2; 11 nucleotides agree with TRBD2. CDR1 MGHRA and CDR2 YSYEKL come from the germline V gene. After removal of 0 bases from V and 1 base from J, the junction contained 1 base not matched to a gene. The CDR3 length is 17 residues.

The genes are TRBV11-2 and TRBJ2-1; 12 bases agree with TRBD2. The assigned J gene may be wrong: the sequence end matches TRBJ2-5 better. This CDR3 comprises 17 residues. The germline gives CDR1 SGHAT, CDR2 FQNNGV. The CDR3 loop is CASNLRQASGGGETQYF. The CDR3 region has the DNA TGTGCCAGCAATTTACGGCAGGCTAGCGGGGGGGGTGAGACCCAGTACTTC.

CDR3 sequence: CASSKQTGQVGETQYF. The DNA of the CDR3 is TGCGCCAGCAGCAAACAAACTGGACAGGTGGGGGAGACCCAGTACTTC. The chain couples TRBV5-1 to TRBJ2-5; 7 bases align to TRBD1. Per germline, CDR1 SGHRS and CDR2 YFSETQ. There are 16 residues in the CDR3. Trimming took 4 bases from V and 5 from J; bases not matched to a gene: 14.

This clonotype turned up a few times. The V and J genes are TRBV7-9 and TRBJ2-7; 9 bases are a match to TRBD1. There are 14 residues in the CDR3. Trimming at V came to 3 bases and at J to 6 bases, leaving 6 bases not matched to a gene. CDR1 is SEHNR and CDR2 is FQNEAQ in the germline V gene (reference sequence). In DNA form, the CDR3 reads TGTGCCAGCAGCTTCGGGACAGGGTCAAGCGAGCAGTACTTC. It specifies CASSFGTGSSEQYF.

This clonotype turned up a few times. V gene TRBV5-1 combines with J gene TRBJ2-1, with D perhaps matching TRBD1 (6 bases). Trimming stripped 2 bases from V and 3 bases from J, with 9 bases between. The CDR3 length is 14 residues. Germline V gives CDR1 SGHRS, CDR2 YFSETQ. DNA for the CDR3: TGCGCCAGCAGCTTCAGGGGAGTCTACAATGAGCAGTTCTTC. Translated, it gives CASSFRGVYNEQFF.

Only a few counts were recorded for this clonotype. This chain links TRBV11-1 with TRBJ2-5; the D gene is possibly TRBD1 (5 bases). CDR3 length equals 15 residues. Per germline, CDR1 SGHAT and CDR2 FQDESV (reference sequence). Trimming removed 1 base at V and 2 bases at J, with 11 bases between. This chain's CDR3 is CASSLGATAQETQYF. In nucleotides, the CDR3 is TGTGCCAGCAGCTTAGGAGCGACAGCACAAGAGACCCAGTACTTC. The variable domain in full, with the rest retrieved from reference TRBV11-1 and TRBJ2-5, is EAEVAQSPRYKITEKSQAVAFWCDPISGHATLYWYRQILGQGPELLVQFQDESVVDDSQLPKDRFSAERLKGVDSTLKIQPAELGDSAMYLCASSLGATAQETQYFGPGTRLLVL.

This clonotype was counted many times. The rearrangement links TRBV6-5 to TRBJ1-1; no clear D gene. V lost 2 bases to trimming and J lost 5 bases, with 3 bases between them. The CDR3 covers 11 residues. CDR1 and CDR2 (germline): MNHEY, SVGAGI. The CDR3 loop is CASSYGTEAFF. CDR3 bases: TGTGCCAGCAGTTACGGGACTGAAGCTTTCTTT.

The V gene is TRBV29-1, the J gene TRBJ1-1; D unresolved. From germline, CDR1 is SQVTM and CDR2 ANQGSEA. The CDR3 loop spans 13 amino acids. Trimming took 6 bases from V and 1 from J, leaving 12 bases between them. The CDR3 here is CSVHGWQNTEAFF. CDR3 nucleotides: TGCAGCGTCCACGGATGGCAGAACACTGAAGCTTTCTTT. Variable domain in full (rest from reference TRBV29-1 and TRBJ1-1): SAVISQKPSRDICQRGTSLTIQCQVDSQVTMMFWYRQQPGQSLTLIATANQGSEATYESGFVIDKFPISRPNLTFSTLTVSNMSPEDSSIYLCSVHGWQNTEAFFGQGTRLTVV.

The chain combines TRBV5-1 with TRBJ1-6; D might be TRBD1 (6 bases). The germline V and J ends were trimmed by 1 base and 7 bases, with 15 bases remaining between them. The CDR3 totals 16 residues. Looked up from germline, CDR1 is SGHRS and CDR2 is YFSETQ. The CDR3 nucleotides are TGCGCCAGCAGCTTGCTCCCGGGACAAGCAAATTCACCCCTCCACTTT. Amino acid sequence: CASSLLPGQANSPLHF.

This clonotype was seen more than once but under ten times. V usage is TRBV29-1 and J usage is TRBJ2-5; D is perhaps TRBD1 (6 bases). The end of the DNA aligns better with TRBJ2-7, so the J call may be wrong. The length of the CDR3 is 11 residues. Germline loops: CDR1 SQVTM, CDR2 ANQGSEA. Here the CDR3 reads CSFRGNHEQYF. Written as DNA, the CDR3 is TGCAGCTTCAGGGGTAACCACGAGCAGTACTTC.

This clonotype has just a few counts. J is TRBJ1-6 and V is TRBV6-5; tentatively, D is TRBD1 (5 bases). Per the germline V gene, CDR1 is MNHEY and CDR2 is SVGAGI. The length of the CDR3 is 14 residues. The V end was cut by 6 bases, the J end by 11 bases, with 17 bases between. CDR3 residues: CASRHGGLSTPLHF. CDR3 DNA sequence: TGTGCCAGCAGACACGGGGGGTTGTCGACACCCCTCCACTTT.

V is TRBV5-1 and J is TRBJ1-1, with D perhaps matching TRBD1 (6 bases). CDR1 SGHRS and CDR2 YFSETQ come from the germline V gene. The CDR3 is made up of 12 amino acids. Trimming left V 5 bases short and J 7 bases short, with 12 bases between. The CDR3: CASRYGGFEAFF. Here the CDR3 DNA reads TGCGCCAGCAGATATGGGGGCTTTGAAGCTTTCTTT.

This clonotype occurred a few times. The CDR3 protein is CASSQESWGEAFF. CDR3 DNA: TGCGCCAGCAGCCAAGAGTCTTGGGGTGAAGCTTTCTTT. The V gene is TRBV4-3, the J gene TRBJ1-1; D is uncertain. V lost 0 bases and J lost 7, with 9 bases in between. Looked up from germline, CDR1 is LGHNA and CDR2 is YSLEER. The CDR3 spans 13 residues.

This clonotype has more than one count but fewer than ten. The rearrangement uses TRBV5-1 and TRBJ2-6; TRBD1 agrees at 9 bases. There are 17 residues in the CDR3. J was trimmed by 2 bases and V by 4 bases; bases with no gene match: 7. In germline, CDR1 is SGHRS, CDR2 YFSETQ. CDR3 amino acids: CASSRQQGAAGANVLTF. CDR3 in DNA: TGCGCCAGCAGCCGCCAACAGGGGGCGGCTGGGGCCAACGTCCTGACTTTC.

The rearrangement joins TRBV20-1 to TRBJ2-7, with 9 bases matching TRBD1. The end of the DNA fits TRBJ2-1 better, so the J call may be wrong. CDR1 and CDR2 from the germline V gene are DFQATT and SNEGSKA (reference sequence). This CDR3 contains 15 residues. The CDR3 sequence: CSARSRQGVYNEQFF. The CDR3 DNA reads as TGCAGTGCTAGATCCCGACAGGGGGTCTACAATGAGCAGTTCTTC.